This T cell receptor beta chain appears in the sequencing data of a study of blood T cell repertoires in COVID-19 (dated by TCRdb to 2020 to 2022). Context from the whole study: Collaborator samples came from the United States, Italy and Spain and covered acute and convalescent phases of COVID-19. The prospective study material was composed of cDNA or gDNA derived from T cells, B-cell-depleted T cells, or PBMCs. The dataset comprised deeply sampled blood TCRbeta repertoires from subjects exposed to, actively infected with, or recovered from COVID-19. The repertoires were released in a freely available public database intended as a resource for research on the immune response to SARS-CoV-2. Samples were obtained from the ongoing ImmuneRACE study (first 160 participants) and from over a thousand subjects provided by 6 global collaborators. The sample metadata nearly always contained a de-identified subject ID, COVID-19 status, age in years and sex. HLA class I and class II types, where available, came from metadata supplied by the sample provider rather than from assay-based typing.

Concerning this clone: Its antigen is unknown. Base quality data are lacking; no much larger clone is found one base away.

Paper-wide results and their limitations: Clinical and demographic metadata were provided uncurated, with the amount varying by source and participant.

Germline trimming amounts to 3 bases on V and 5 bases on J, with 7 as the count of junction bases outside the gene matches. Looking up the germline V gene (reference sequence) yields CDR1 MNHEY and CDR2 SMNVEV. The CDR3 measures 15 amino acids from cysteine to phenylalanine. Only the CDR3 portion is preserved as DNA: 45 bases, with reading frame beginning at the first base. In the prospective study, participants were about 18 to 100 years old, resided in around 25 geographic areas of the United States, and were enrolled through a virtual design. In the prospective study, participants were assigned to cohorts based on the clinical history participants reported in a screening survey and a study questionnaire. In the prospective study, mobile phlebotomists collected whole blood, serum and a nasopharyngeal or oropharyngeal swab from each participant. Prospective study participants could optionally give additional blood draws and questionnaires over an approximately two-month period. Prospective study blood samples were shipped either frozen or at room temperature before DNA extraction.

TCRbeta CDR3 regions were amplified from genomic DNA using the immunoSEQ Assay, a bias-controlled multiplex PCR. The paper's data handling went like this. The number of nucleated cells in each sample was estimated from the amplification of reference gene primers within the assay. To quantify the absolute abundance of each unique TCRbeta CDR3 rearrangement, sequence reads were collapsed and filtered. For each sample, productive Simpson clonality was calculated as the square root of Simpson's diversity index across productive rearrangements. TCRdb holds this immuneACCESS table with in-frame rearrangements only. Some clones are missing; in checked studies, unresolved V genes explain under half, and the rest has no known cause. From that table come the V and J calls and clone size; the DNA was used to work out D and trimming. This sample has about 270,000 clones in its table, and more than 80% of those were observed once. The ten top clones hold roughly 3.9% of the sample.

The chain is encoded by TRBV27 joined to TRBJ2-3, and TRBD2 aligns with 8 junction nucleotides. The source of this sequence is a woman younger than 45 with acute COVID-19. Material: PBMCs or T cells enriched from blood (not recorded which). The DNA is as follows: TGTGCCAGCAGTTTCACGCGGGAGGTGATAGATACGCAGTATTTT. It is translated as CASSFTREVIDTQYF.